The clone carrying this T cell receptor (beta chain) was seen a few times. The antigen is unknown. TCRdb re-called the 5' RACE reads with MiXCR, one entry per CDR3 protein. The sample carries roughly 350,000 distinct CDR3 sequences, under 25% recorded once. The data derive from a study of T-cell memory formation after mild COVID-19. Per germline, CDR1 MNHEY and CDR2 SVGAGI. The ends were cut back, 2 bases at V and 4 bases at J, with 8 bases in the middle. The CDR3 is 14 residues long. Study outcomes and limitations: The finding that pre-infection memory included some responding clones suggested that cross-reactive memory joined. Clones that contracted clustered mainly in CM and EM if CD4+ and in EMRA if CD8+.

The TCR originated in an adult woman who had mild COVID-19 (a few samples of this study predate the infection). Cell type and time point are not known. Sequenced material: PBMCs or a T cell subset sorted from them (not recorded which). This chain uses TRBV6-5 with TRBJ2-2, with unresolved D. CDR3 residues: CASSYGVVTGELFF. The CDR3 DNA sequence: TGTGCCAGCAGTTACGGGGTGGTCACCGGGGAGCTGTTTTTT.